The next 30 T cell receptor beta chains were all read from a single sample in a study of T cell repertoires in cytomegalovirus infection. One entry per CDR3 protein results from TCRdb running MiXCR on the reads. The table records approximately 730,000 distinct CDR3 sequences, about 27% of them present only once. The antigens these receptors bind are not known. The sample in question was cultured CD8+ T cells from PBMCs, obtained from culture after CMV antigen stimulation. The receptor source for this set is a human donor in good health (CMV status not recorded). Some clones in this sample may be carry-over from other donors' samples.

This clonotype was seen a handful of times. The CDR3 nucleotides are TGTGCCAGCAGACAGGACAGGGAATATGGCTACACCTTC. Translated: CASRQDREYGYTF. V is TRBV27 and J is TRBJ1-2, with 8 bases aligning to TRBD1. V dropped 6 bases and J dropped 5; count of bases not matched to a gene: 5. The CDR3 is 13 residues long. Germline values: CDR1 MNHEY, CDR2 SMNVEV (reference sequence).

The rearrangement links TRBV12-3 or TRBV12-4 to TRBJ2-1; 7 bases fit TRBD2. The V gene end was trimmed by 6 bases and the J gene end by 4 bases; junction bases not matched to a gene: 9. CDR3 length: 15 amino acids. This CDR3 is CASSLPSGGYNEQFF. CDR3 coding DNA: TGTGCCAGCAGCCTCCCCTCGGGGGGATACAATGAGCAGTTCTTC.

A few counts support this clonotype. This chain's CDR3 is CASSYSMGDRGSPLHF. The CDR3 DNA is TGTGCCAGCAGTTACTCGATGGGTGACAGGGGTTCACCCCTCCACTTT. The chain combines TRBV6-5 with TRBJ1-6, with 8 nucleotides matching TRBD1. CDR3 length: 16 amino acids. Germline loops: CDR1 MNHEY, CDR2 SVGAGI. J was trimmed by 9 bases and V by 0 bases; bases with no gene match: 7.

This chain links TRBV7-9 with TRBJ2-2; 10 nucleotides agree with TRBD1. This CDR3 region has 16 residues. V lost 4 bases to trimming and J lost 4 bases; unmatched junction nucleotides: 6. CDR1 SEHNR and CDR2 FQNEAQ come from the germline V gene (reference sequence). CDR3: CASSSPRDRGTGELFF. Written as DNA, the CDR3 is TGTGCCAGCAGCTCACCCCGGGACAGGGGCACCGGGGAGCTGTTTTTT.

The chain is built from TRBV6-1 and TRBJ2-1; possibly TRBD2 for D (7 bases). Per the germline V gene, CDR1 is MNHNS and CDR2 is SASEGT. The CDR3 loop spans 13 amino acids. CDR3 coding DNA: TGTGCGCTACGTACGGGGGGCCCAAATGAGCAGTTCTTC. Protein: CALRTGGPNEQFF.

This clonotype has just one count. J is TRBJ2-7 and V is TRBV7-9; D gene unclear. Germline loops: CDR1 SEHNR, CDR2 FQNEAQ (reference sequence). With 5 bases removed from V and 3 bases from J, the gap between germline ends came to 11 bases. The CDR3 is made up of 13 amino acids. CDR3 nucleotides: TGTGCCAGCAGCCCCCCCCAACTCTACGAGCAGTACTTC. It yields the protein CASSPPQLYEQYF.

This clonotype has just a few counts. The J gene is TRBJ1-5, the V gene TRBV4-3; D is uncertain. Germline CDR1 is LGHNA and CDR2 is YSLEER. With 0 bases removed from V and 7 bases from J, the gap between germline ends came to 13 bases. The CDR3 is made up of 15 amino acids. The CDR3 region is CASSQDRGSGQPQHF. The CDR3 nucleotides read TGCGCCAGCAGCCAAGATCGAGGATCAGGACAGCCCCAGCATTTT.

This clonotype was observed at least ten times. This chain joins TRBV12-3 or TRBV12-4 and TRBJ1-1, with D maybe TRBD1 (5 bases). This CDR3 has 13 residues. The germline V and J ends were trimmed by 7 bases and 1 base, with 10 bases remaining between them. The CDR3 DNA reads TGTGCCAGCACCCCGGGGGGGAACACTGAAGCTTTCTTT. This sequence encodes CASTPGGNTEAFF.

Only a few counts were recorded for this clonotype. The CDR3 reads CASSFRHGSDSPLHF. CDR3 DNA: TGTGCCAGCAGCTTTAGACACGGATCTGACTCACCCCTCCACTTT. The chain employs TRBV11-2 and TRBJ1-6; D is unclear. There are 15 residues in the CDR3. V was shortened by 3 bases and J by 10 bases, with 16 bases between the two germline ends. Germline V lookup: CDR1 SGHAT, CDR2 FQNNGV.

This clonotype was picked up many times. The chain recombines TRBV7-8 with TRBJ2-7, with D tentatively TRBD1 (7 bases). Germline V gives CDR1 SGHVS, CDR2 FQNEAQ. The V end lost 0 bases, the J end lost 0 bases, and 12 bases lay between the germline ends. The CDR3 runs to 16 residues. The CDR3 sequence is CASSLAGGGRSYEQYF. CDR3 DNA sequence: TGTGCCAGCAGCTTAGCCGGAGGGGGCCGCTCCTACGAGCAGTACTTC.

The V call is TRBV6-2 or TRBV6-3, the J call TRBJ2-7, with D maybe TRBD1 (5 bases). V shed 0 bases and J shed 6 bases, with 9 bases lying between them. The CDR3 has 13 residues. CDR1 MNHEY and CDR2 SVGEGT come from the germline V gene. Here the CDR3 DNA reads TGTGCCAGCAGTTACTCGGGGCCCTCCGAGCAGTACGTC. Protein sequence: CASSYSGPSEQYV.

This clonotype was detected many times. In DNA, the CDR3 is TGTGCCAGCAGCCCTGGGGGGGACAGGGGTGTAAGTCCTTGGGGCTACACCTTC. Its protein is CASSPGGDRGVSPWGYTF. The V gene is TRBV7-6, the J gene TRBJ1-2, with 10 nucleotides matching TRBD1. The CDR3 runs to 18 residues. The germline gives CDR1 SGHVS, CDR2 FNYEAQ. V was clipped by 5 bases and J by 8 bases; unmatched bases: 20.

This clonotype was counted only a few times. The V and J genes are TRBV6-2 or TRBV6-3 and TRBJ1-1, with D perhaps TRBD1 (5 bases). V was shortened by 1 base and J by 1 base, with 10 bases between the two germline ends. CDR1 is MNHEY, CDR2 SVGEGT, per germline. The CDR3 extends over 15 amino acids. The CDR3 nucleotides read TGTGCCAGCAGTTACTTCTGGCAGGGGAACACTGAAGCTTTCTTT. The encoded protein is CASSYFWQGNTEAFF.

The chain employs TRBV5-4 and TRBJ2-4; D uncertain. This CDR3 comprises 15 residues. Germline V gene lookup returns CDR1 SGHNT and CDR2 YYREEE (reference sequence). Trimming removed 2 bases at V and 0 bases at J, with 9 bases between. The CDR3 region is CASSFSTRAKNIQYF. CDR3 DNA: TGTGCCAGCAGCTTCTCTACTCGAGCCAAAAACATTCAGTACTTC.

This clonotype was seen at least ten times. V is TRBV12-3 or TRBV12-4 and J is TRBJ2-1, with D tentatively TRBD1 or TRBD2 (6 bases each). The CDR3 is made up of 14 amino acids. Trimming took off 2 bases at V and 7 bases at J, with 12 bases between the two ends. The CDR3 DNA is TGTGCCAGCAGTTTAAGGGGGGCTCTTAATGAGCAGTTCTTC. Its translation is CASSLRGALNEQFF.

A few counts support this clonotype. Here the CDR3 reads CASSLIPGTGENTEAFF. The CDR3 DNA reads TGTGCCAGCAGCTTGATCCCCGGGACAGGGGAGAACACTGAAGCTTTCTTT. The rearrangement joins TRBV7-6 to TRBJ1-1, with 10 bases matching TRBD1. V gave up 3 bases and J gave up 1 base; unmatched junction bases: 8. Germline V gene data show CDR1 as SGHVS and CDR2 as FNYEAQ. The CDR3 sequence is 17 residues long.

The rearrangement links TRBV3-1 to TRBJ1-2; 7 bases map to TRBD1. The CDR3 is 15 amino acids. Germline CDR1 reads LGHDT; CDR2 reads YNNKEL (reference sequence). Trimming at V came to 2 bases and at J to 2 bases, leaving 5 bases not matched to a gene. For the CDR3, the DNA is TGTGCCAGCAGCCAAAGGGGACAGACCAACTATGGCTACACCTTC. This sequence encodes CASSQRGQTNYGYTF.

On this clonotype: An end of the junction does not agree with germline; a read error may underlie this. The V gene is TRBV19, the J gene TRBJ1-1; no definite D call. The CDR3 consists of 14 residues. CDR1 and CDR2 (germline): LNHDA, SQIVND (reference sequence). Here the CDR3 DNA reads TGTACCAGTAGTGAGGTCTCTGAGGGAACTGAAGCTTTCTTT. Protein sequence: CTSSEVSEGTEAFF.

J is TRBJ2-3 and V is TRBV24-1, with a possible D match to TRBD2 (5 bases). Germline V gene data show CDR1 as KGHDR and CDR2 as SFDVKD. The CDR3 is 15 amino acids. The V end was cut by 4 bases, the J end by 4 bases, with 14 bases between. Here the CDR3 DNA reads TGTGCCACCAGTGAAGACACCTTGGGAGCAGATACGCAGTATTTT. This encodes CATSEDTLGADTQYF.

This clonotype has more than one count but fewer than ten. CDR3 region: CASSPPGTSGGYNEQFF. In nucleotides, the CDR3 is TGTGCCAGCAGTCCTCCCGGGACTAGCGGGGGATACAATGAGCAGTTCTTC. The gene calls are TRBV6-2 or TRBV6-3 and TRBJ2-1, with 14 bases lining up with TRBD2. The CDR3 length is 17 residues. Trimming removed 5 bases from V and 4 bases from J; junction bases left unmatched: 7. CDR1 and CDR2 from the germline V gene are MNHEY and SVGEGT.

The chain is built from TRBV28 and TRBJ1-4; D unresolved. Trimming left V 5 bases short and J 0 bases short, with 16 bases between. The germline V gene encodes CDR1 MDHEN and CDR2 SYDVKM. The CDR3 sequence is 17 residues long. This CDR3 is CASSKIVFGATNEKLFF. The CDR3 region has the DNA TGTGCCAGCAGTAAAATTGTATTTGGAGCAACTAATGAAAAACTGTTTTTT.

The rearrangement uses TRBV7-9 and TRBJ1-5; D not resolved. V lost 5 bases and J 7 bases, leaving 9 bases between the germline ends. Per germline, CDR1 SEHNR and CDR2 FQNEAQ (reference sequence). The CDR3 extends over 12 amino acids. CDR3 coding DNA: TGTGCCAGCAGCCAGTGGGAACAGCCCCAGCATTTT. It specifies CASSQWEQPQHF. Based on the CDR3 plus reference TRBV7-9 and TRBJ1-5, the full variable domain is DTGVSQNPRHKITKRGQNVTFRCDPISEHNRLYWYRQTLGQGPEFLTYFQNEAQLEKSRLLSDRFSAERPKGSFSTLEIQRTEQGDSAMYLCASSQWEQPQHFGDGTRLSIL.

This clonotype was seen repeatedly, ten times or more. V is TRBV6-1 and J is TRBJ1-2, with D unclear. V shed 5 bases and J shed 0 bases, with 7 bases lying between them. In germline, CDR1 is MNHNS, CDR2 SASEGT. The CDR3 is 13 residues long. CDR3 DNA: TGTGCCAGCAGTTGGACCACTAACTATGGCTACACCTTC. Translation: CASSWTTNYGYTF.

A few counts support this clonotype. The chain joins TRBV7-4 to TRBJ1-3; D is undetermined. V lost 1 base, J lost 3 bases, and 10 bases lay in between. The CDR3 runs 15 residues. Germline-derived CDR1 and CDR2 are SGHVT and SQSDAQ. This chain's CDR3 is CASSLDVGVGNTIYF. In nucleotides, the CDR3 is TGTGCCAGCAGCTTAGACGTCGGGGTTGGAAACACCATATATTTT.

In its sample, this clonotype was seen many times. The CDR3 DNA reads TGTGCCAGTACCCGGACAGGGATCACAGATACGCAGTATTTT. Its translation: CASTRTGITDTQYF. The chain recombines TRBV19 with TRBJ2-3; the match to TRBD1 covers 8 bases. The CDR3 contains 14 residues. V dropped 7 bases and J dropped 2; count of bases not matched to a gene: 5. Per germline, CDR1 LNHDA and CDR2 SQIVND (reference sequence).

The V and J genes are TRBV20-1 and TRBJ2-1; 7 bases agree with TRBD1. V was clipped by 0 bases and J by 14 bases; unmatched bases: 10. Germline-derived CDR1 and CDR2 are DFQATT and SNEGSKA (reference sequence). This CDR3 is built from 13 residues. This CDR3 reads CSARETGQGVKFF. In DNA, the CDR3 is TGCAGTGCTAGAGAGACAGGGCAGGGGGTCAAGTTCTTC.

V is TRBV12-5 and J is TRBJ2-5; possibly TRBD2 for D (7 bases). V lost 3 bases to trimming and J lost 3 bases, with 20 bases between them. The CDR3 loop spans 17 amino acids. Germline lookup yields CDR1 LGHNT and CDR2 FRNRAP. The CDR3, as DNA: TGTGCTAGTGGTTTCCAGATCCCGAGGGGGGGGAAAGAGACCCAGTACTTC. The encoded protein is CASGFQIPRGGKETQYF. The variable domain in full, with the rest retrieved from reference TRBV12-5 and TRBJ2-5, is DARVTQTPRHKVTEMGQEVTMRCQPILGHNTVFWYRQTMMQGLELLAYFRNRAPLDDSGMPKDRFSAEMPDATLATLKIQPSEPRDSAVYFCASGFQIPRGGKETQYFGPGTRLLVL.

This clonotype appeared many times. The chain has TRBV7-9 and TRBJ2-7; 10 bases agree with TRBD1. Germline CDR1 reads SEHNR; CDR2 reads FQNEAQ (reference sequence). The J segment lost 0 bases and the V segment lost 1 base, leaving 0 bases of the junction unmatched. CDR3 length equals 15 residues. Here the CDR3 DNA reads TGTGCCAGCAGCTTAGGGACAGGGGGCTCCTACGAGCAGTACGTC. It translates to CASSLGTGGSYEQYV.

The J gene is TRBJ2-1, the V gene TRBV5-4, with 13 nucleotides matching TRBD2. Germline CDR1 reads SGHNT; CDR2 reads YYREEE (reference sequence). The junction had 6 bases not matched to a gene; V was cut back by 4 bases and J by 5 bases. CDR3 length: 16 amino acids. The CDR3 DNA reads TGTGCCAGCAGCCGACTAGCGGGGGGCGTCGACAATGAGCAGTTCTTC. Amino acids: CASSRLAGGVDNEQFF.

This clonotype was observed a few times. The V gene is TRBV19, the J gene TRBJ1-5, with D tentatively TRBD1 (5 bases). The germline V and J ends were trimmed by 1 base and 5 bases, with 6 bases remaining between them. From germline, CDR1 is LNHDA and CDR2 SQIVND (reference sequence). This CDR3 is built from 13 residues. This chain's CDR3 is CASSIAGHQPQHF. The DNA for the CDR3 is TGTGCCAGTAGTATAGCGGGGCATCAGCCCCAGCATTTT. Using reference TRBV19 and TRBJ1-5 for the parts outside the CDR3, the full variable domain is DGGITQSPKYLFRKEGQNVTLSCEQNLNHDAMYWYRQDPGQGLRLIYYSQIVNDFQKGDIAEGYSVSREKKESFPLTVTSAQKNPTAFYLCASSIAGHQPQHFGDGTRLSIL.